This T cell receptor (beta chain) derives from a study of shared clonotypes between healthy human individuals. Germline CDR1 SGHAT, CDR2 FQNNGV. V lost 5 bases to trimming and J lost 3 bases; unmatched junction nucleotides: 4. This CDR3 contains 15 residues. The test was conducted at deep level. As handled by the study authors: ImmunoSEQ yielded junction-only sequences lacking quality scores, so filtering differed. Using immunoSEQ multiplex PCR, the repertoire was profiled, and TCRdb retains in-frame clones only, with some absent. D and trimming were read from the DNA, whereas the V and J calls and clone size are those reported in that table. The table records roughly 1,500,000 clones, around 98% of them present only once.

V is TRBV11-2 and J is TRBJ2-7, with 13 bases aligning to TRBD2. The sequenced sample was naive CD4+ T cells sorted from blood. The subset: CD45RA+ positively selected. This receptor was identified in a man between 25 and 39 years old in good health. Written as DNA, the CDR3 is TGTGCCAGCAGCCTGGGACTAGCGGGATTCTACGAGCAGTACTTC. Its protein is CASSLGLAGFYEQYF.